The T cell receptor beta chain under discussion was sequenced for a study of blood T cell repertoires in COVID-19. Overall study: Acute-phase and convalescent COVID-19 samples originated in the United States, Italy and Spain. Nucleic acid was either cDNA or gDNA, and it came from T cells, B-cell-depleted T cells, or PBMCs.

Seattle's cohort entered during active infection and was followed longitudinally. The repertoire was sequenced with immunoSEQ multiplex PCR; TCRdb's copy has only in-frame clones and lacks some. The sample lists roughly 250,000 clones, about four fifths occurring once. The germline V and J ends were trimmed by 2 bases and 0 bases, with 14 bases remaining between them. Germline V CDR1 and CDR2: SGHDT, YYEEEE. This CDR3 has 16 residues. This TCR came from a person aged 65-85 years with COVID-19, enrolled during active disease. The V and J genes are TRBV5-6 and TRBJ1-1; a possible D gene is TRBD1 (5 bases). The sequencing input was peripheral blood. The CDR3 bases are TGTGCCAGCAGCTTTCGAAGACAGACCTTGAACACTGAAGCTTTCTTT. Amino acid sequence: CASSFRRQTLNTEAFF.